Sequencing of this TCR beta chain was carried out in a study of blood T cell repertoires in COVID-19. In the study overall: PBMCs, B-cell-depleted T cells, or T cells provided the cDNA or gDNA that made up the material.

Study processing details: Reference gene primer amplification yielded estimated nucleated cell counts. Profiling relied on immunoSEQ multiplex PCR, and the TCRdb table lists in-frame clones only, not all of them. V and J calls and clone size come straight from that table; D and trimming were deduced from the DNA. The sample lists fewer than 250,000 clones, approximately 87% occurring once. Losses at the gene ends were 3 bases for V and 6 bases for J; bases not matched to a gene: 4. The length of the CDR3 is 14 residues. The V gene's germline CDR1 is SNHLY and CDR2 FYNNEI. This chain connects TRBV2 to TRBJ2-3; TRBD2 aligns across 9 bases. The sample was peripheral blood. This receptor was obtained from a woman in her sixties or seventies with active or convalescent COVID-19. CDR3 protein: CASSEGGGADTQYF. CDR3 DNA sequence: TGTGCCAGCAGTGAGGGCGGGGGGGCGGATACGCAGTATTTT.